Listed below are T cell receptor beta chains from one sample, sequenced in a study of glioma-infiltrating T cells after dendritic cell vaccination. Libraries were prepared by immunoSEQ multiplex PCR; TCRdb keeps only in-frame clonotypes and omits some of them. Altogether approximately 82,000 clones are present, roughly 89% being singletons, with the ten largest covering about 3%. Sample: blood, taken before dendritic cell vaccination. The receptors originated from a human donor with glioblastoma. Each CDR3 is given with its conserved first and last residue. A D gene is named only where the DNA matches it firmly. Clone size appears in some rows only: once, few, many, or a class for an expanded clone.

abundance	d_gene	j_gene	v_gene	CDR3nt	CDR3aa
-	-	TRBJ1-4	TRBV7-9	TGTGCCAGCAGCTTTCTCCAGGGTGGGGAAAAACTGTTTTTT	CASSFLQGGEKLFF
-	TRBD1	TRBJ1-1	TRBV19	TGTGCCAGTAGGGCACAGGGGGCGCGGGGAAACACTGAAGCTTTCTTT	CASRAQGARGNTEAFF
-	TRBD2	TRBJ2-1	TRBV9	TGTGCCAGCAGCCCCGCCGGACTAGCGAACAATGAGCAGTTCTTC	CASSPAGLANNEQFF
-	-	TRBJ2-7	TRBV7-8	TGTGCCAGCAGCTTAACCGACAGTTTCTACGAGCAGTACTTC	CASSLTDSFYEQYF
-	-	TRBJ2-5	TRBV10-1	TGCGCCAGTAGTTGGGCCGCTCAAGAGACCCAGTACTTC	CASSWAAQETQYF
-	-	TRBJ2-3	TRBV5-1	TGCGCCAGCAGCTTGGCCGACGGGACAGATACGCAGTATTTT	CASSLADGTDTQYF
-	-	TRBJ2-1	TRBV18	TGTGCCAGCTCACCACAGACTTCTCACTCCTACAATGAGCAGTTCTTC	CASSPQTSHSYNEQFF
-	-	TRBJ2-7	TRBV5-6	TGTGCCAGCAGCTCCTCGAGCTCCTACGAGCAGTACTTC	CASSSSSSYEQYF
few	TRBD1	TRBJ2-7	TRBV6-1	TGTGCCAGCAGTGAAGGGACAGGGGGCCCCTACGAGCAGTACTTC	CASSEGTGGPYEQYF
-	-	TRBJ1-3	TRBV2	TGTGCCAGCTCCGGGACAAGGTCGGGAAACACCATATATTTT	CASSGTRSGNTIYF
-	-	TRBJ2-2	TRBV13	TGTGCCAGCAGCCCAAGGGGGAGATTAAACACCGGGGAGCTGTTTTTT	CASSPRGRLNTGELFF
-	TRBD2	TRBJ2-7	TRBV5-1	TGCGCCAGCAGGTGGAGCGGGATCTACGAGCAGTACTTC	CASRWSGIYEQYF
few	TRBD2	TRBJ2-7	TRBV7-8	TGTGCCAGCAGCTATGGTAGCGGGAACTACGAGCAGTACTTC	CASSYGSGNYEQYF
-	-	TRBJ1-2	TRBV6-4	TGTGCCAGCAGTGATGGCTCTAACTATGGCTACACCTTC	CASSDGSNYGYTF
-	TRBD2	TRBJ2-1	TRBV30	TGTGCCTGGAGTGCCCCGCTGGGCAGGGAGGGTATCAATGAGCAGTTCTTC	CAWSAPLGREGINEQFF
-	TRBD2	TRBJ2-3	TRBV7-8	TGTGCCAGCAGCCAGGGACTAGCAGGCCGCGCAGATACGCAGTATTTT	CASSQGLAGRADTQYF
once	TRBD1	TRBJ2-2	TRBV9	TGTGCCAGCAGCGTAGCTTTCGGGACAGCGAACACCGGGGAGCTGTTTTTT	CASSVAFGTANTGELFF
-	TRBD2	TRBJ2-1	TRBV10-1	TGCGCCAGCAGTAAACTAGCGGGGGACAATGAGCAGTTCTTC	CASSKLAGDNEQFF
-	TRBD1	TRBJ2-3	TRBV11-3	TGTGCCAGCAGCCCGACAGGGGCGACAGATACGCAGTATTTT	CASSPTGATDTQYF
-	TRBD1	TRBJ1-1	TRBV5-6	TGTGCCAGCAGCCCAGCTAAGGGACAGCGTTTCACTGAAGCTTTCTTT	CASSPAKGQRFTEAFF
-	-	TRBJ2-3	TRBV5-1	TGCGCCAGCAGCTACGACAGTTCCGATACGCGGTATTTT	CASSYDSSDTRYF
few	TRBD2	TRBJ2-1	TRBV19	TGTGCCAGTAGTCCAGGGACTAGCGTCGTTGAGCAGTTCTTC	CASSPGTSVVEQFF
few	-	TRBJ1-2	TRBV5-1	TGCGCCAGCAGCTTGGGGGACACCTCCTATGGCTACACCTTC	CASSLGDTSYGYTF